The sequence of this T cell receptor (beta chain) was determined in a study of blood T cell repertoires in COVID-19. The assay was immunoSEQ multiplex PCR, and TCRdb's table has in-frame clones only and misses some. The data contain approximately 350,000 clones, 80% to 90% of them seen just once; the ten biggest clones take up less than 9%. The CDR3 sequence is 15 residues long. CDR1 and CDR2 from the germline V gene are SEHNR and FQNEAQ (reference sequence). Trimming removed 5 bases from V and 4 bases from J; junction bases left unmatched: 9. The rearrangement joins TRBV7-9 to TRBJ2-7, with 9 positions matching TRBD1. This TCR came from a woman aged 55-69 years with COVID-19, enrolled during active disease. Input material: peripheral blood. The CDR3: CASSKPGQGLYEQYF. CDR3 nucleotides: TGTGCCAGCAGCAAGCCGGGACAGGGACTATACGAGCAGTACTTC.